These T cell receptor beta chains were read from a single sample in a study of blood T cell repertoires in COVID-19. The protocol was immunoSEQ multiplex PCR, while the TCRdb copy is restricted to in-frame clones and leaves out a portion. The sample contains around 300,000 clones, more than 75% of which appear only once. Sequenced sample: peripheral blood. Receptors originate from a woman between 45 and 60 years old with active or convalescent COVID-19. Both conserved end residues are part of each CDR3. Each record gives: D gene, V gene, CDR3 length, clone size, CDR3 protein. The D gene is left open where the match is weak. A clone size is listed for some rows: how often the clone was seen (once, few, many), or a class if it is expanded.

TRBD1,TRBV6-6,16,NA,CASSSPGTGANTEAFF
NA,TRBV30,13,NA,CAWSEDSNYGYTF
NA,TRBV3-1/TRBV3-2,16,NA,CASSPVNPGGNTEAFF
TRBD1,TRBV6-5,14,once,CASSDRGSTDTQYF
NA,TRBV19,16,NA,CASSNPGQPSGNTIYF
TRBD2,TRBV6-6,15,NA,CASTLKREAGETQYF
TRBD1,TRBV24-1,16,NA,CATSDSRQGNNEKLFF
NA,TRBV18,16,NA,CASSPQIAAFTDTQYF
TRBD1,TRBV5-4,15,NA,CASSFDRGRHQPQHF
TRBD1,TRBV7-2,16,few,CASSLGQLSSGNTIYF
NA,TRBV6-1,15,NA,CASSEGFTGSYGYTF
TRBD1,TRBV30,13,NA,CAWFDRADTEAFF
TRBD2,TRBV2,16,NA,CASSRTSGSAAGELFF
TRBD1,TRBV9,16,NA,CASSVDGTAKSGELFF
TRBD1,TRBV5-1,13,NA,CATGQAEIGELFF
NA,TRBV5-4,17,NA,CASSPEVTRATYDEQFF
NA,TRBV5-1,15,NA,CASSPGPQGNQPQHF
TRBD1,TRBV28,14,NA,CASSTRTGDTEAFF
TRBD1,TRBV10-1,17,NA,CASSQLGTDAFTGELFF
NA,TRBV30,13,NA,CAWSVRSGNTIYF
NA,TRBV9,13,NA,CASSVSLDTEAFF
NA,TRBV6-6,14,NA,CASSLTPSDTEAFF
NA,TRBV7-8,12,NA,CASSRFNQPQHF
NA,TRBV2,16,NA,CASIIDRLPNTGELFF
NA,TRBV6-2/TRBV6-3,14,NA,CASSPGTRTGELFF
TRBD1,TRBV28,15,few,CASSSGQGAGQPQHF
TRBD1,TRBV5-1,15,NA,CASSLGGTGNSPLHF
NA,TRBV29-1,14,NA,CSVVAGHGTGELFF
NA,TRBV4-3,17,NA,CASSQERGFNYNSPLHF
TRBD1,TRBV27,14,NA,CASRAGTGGQPQHF
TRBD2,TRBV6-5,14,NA,CASRLAGDLSEQFF
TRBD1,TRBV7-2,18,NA,CASSLRTGQIITNTEAFF
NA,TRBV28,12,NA,CASRPRNYGYTF
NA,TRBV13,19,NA,CASSPGSSGEDSSYNEQFF
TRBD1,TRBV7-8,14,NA,CASSLRDSGYGYTF
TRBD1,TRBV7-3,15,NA,CASSLRQGATGELFF
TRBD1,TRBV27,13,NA,CASSLQGAGGYTF
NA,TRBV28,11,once,CASRSGLTAFF
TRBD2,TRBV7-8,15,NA,CASNPLAANTGELFF
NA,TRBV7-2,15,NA,CASSLGWHSNQPQHF
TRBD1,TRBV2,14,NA,CASSSGQGGEKLFF
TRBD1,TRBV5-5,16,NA,CASSYLPGQDTGELFF
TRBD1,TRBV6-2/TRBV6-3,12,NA,CASSRQGFSYTF
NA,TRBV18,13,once,CASSPGQIEKLFF
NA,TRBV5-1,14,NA,CASSFRGSTYEQYF
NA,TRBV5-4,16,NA,CASSLPGQSSSGGYTF
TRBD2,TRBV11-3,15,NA,CASSFTSGAYNEQFF
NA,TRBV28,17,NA,CASSIYPPEEGIAEAFF
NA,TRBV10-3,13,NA,CAISETDSYGYTF
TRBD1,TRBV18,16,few,CASSPRQGGTNTEAFF
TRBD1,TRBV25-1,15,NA,CASGPPGQPYNEQFF
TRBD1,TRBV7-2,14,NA,CASSFQTGAYEQYF